Sequencing of this TCR beta chain was carried out in a study of human T cells and chemical hapten exposure (dated by TCRdb to the early 2020s). Study-level background: For sensitization, 2% DPC in acetone was applied to an approximately 2 cm by approximately 2 cm area of upper inner arm skin. The mostly female patient cohort included alopecia areata with under or over 50% scalp involvement, alopecia totalis and alopecia universalis. For TCR sequencing, blood came from 25 to 35 alopecia patients at anywhere from one to four time points (pre-sensitization, 2, 6 and 24 weeks). Libraries were pooled for sequencing, and variation in per-sample TCR yields was attributed mainly to small differences in library volumes within the pool. Throughout the study period of about 25 weeks, patients also received therapeutic DPC doses to the scalp every week. Patch testing on the upper back used Finn chambers containing 0.01% DPC, with scoring done after 6 days according to International Contact Dermatitis Research Group standards. Blood samples were taken from patients before sensitization (week 0) and then at 2, 6 and about 24 weeks after DPC sensitization. This study followed changes in the peripheral blood TCR repertoire in vivo during primary and secondary sensitization of alopecia patients to the hapten diphenylcyclopropenone (DPC).

As encoded in the germline V gene, CDR1 is MNHEY while CDR2 is SVGAGI. At the junction V is shortened by 7 bases and J by 11 bases, with 20 bases in between. The CDR3 goes from the cysteine to the phenylalanine over 13 residues. Solely the CDR3 DNA is kept, with 39 bases framed from the first base. Ten or more counts support this clonotype. The antigen it binds to is not known. No base-level quality is on record; no much larger clone is a single base apart. The time point label on this specimen signifies: patch test 2, 6 weeks after DPC sensitization. The treatment or condition tag for this specimen amounts to: therapeutic diphenylcyclopropenone sensitization with weekly scalp DPC. At every patch-test visit, the blood draw took place before the patch test was put on. Eligible patients were aged 18 to 70, diagnosed with alopecia, deemed suitable for DPC therapy, and excluded if pregnant. Total RNA was extracted from unfractionated whole blood that had been collected in Tempus Blood RNA tubes.

The library was generated by RACE. The instrument was a NextSeq 500. During library preparation, unique molecular identifiers were attached to individual cDNA molecules so that TCRs could be counted quantitatively and reproducibly. Each blood RNA sample was used to sequence both TCR alpha and TCR beta chains. In the source study's methods: A median of around 100,000 TCRs per sample was observed, with a range of 23,224 to 690,600. The Decombinator software suite was used to annotate the V, J and CDR3 of the TCR reads. For PS versus PT1 abundance plots, all samples were subsampled to the same number of TCRs (28,000). TCRs were defined as expanded if absent before sensitization and observed at least eight times at the 2-week time point. In-frame beta chains were kept once TCRdb had trimmed the public reads at Q25 with fastp and called clones with MiXCR. Entries are consolidated by CDR3 protein sequence, retaining the most common genes and DNA. TCRdb, not the authors, supplied the V and J calls. The sample table records fewer than 90,000 distinct CDR3 sequences; about 6.6% of these occur just once. The ten top clones hold 1% to 1.5% of the sample.

Beyond this particular receptor, the publication reports: All patients had alopecia, a presumed autoimmune disease, so their immune response might differ from that of healthy individuals. Expanded TCRs formed significantly more large CDR3 similarity clusters than pre-sensitization or healthy control sets, consistent with antigen-driven responses. DPC sensitization did not change how many TCRs were above 1 in 1000 frequency, and no evidence was found of alterations in global repertoire structure. Patch test score was positively correlated with the number of PT1 expanded TCRs, with significance at thresholds 8, 16 and 32 but not at 4. Repeated subsampling changed both the strength of the expansion versus patch-test correlation and the threshold at which the correlation became significant.

The TCR sequence derives from a woman in her 30s with alopecia areata. Some clones in this sample may be carry-over from other donors' samples. The sequencing here drew on whole blood, taken in connection with sensitization to the hapten diphenylcyclopropenone (DPC). The receptor chain draws on TRBV6-5 and TRBJ1-1, and possibly TRBD1, on 5 matching bases. The nucleotide sequence is TGTGCCAGCACCCTACCTGGGGGGGGGAAGGCTTTCTTT. The resulting protein is CASTLPGGGKAFF.